This is a list of T cell receptor beta chains from one sample in a study of blood T cell repertoires in COVID-19. Only in-frame clones appear in the TCRdb table, and some are missing; sequencing was by immunoSEQ multiplex PCR. The sample yields about 85,000 clones, 65% to 85% seen once. Input material: peripheral blood. The receptors shown here come from a man aged 55 to 70 with acute or convalescent COVID-19. The CDR3 runs from the conserved cysteine through the conserved F or W. D genes are given only for firm matches. Expanded clones get a size class; other rows say once, few or many, or leave the size out.

clone size,D gene,J gene,V gene,CDR3 protein,CDR3 DNA
.,.,TRBJ1-4,TRBV7-8,CASSWTPTNEKLFF,TGTGCCAGCAGCTGGACACCAACCAATGAAAAACTGTTTTTT
.,TRBD1,TRBJ2-7,TRBV5-1,CASREQGDRSYEQYF,TGCGCCAGCAGAGAACAGGGGGACCGCTCCTACGAGCAGTACTTC
.,.,TRBJ1-3,TRBV18,CASSPPGPNSGNTIYF,TGTGCCAGCTCACCACCGGGGCCGAACTCTGGAAACACCATATATTTT
once,.,TRBJ1-2,TRBV19,CASSIDSLYGYTF,TGTGCCAGTAGTATCGACAGTCTCTATGGCTACACCTTC
.,.,TRBJ2-3,TRBV11-2,CASSLGARPDTQYF,TGTGCCAGCAGCTTGGGGGCTCGGCCAGATACGCAGTATTTT
.,.,TRBJ1-4,TRBV7-8,CASSLRSQNSATNEKLFF,TGTGCCAGCAGCTTGAGGTCCCAGAATTCTGCAACTAATGAAAAACTGTTTTTT
.,.,TRBJ1-1,TRBV19,CASSMSGQAFF,TGTGCCAGTAGTATGTCAGGGCAGGCTTTCTTT
.,.,TRBJ1-4,TRBV6-5,CASSRKEFANEKLFF,TGTGCCAGCAGTCGAAAGGAGTTTGCTAATGAAAAACTGTTTTTT
.,TRBD2,TRBJ2-4,TRBV14,CASSLSGGIQYF,TGTGCCAGCAGCCTTAGCGGGGGCATTCAGTACTTC
many,TRBD1,TRBJ2-7,TRBV19,CASSTGTVGEQYF,TGTGCCAGTAGTACGGGGACAGTGGGCGAGCAGTACTTC
.,.,TRBJ1-2,TRBV6-2/TRBV6-3,CASSKLRQDSNYGYTF,TGTGCCAGCAGTAAGCTCCGACAGGATAGTAACTATGGCTACACCTTC
once,.,TRBJ1-3,TRBV23-1,CASSQSSGVGNTIYF,TGCGCCAGCAGTCAATCATCCGGGGTTGGAAACACCATATATTTT
few,.,TRBJ2-3,TRBV9,CASSVDWRDAQYF,TGTGCCAGCAGCGTAGATTGGAGGGATGCGCAGTATTTT
.,TRBD1,TRBJ1-1,TRBV7-9,CASSRTGTGAFGTEAFF,TGTGCCAGCAGTCGAACCGGGACAGGGGCTTTCGGAACTGAAGCTTTCTTT
.,TRBD2,TRBJ2-2,TRBV10-3,CAISRRLAGNTGELFF,TGTGCCATCAGCCGCCGACTAGCGGGGAACACCGGGGAGCTGTTTTTT
.,TRBD1,TRBJ2-5,TRBV6-2/TRBV6-3,CASSYRTGTGPKTQYF,TGTGCCAGCAGTTACCGAACCGGGACAGGCCCTAAGACCCAGTACTTC